This TCR beta chain was sequenced in a study of T cell responses to AZD1222 COVID-19 vaccine. In germline, CDR1 is SGHRS, CDR2 YFSETQ. The CDR3 totals 15 residues. The V end lost 0 bases, the J end lost 4 bases, and 13 bases lay between the germline ends. Whole-study findings and limits: Among AZD1222 vaccinees, only five or six were seropositive at baseline. Spike as a whole was targeted by vaccine-associated CD4 TCRs, dominant at 160-218 and 743-854.

Only in-frame clones appear in the TCRdb table, and some are missing; sequencing was by immunoSEQ multiplex PCR. The sample yields roughly 170,000 clones, around 90% seen once. This clone appeared a single time. Its antigen is as yet unknown. Source: peripheral blood, taken on day 0 of AZD1222 vaccination. The J gene is TRBJ2-5, the V gene TRBV5-1, with D perhaps given as TRBD1 or TRBD2 (6 bases each). The source of this sequence is an adult in good health. DNA of the CDR3: TGCGCCAGCAGCTTGGAGGGGGGTCACCCAGAGACCCAGTACTTC. This encodes CASSLEGGHPETQYF. The full variable domain, completed using reference TRBV5-1 and TRBJ2-5, is KAGVTQTPRYLIKTRGQQVTLSCSPISGHRSVSWYQQTPGQGLQFLFEYFSETQRNKGNFPGRFSGRQFSNSRSEMNVSTLELGDSALYLCASSLEGGHPETQYFGPGTRLLVL.